This T cell receptor beta chain was recovered during a study of Ad26.COV2.S vaccination and SARS-CoV-2 variants (dated by TCRdb to the early 2020s). About the investigation overall: Vaccine-arm donors were drawn from COV1001, a multicentre, randomized, double-blind, placebo-controlled phase I-IIa trial of Ad26.COV2.S in healthy adults. A total of roughly 30 samples were included in the TCR-sequenced set, comprising roughly 19 Ad26.COV2.S vaccine recipients, 5 placebo recipients and 8 SARS-CoV-2 convalescent individuals. Dosing of Ad26.COV2.S was intramuscular, at either 5x10^10 or 1x10^11 viral particles, delivered as one shot or as two shots spaced 56 days apart. TCRbeta repertoire sequencing served as the tool for gauging how specific and how broad the SARS-CoV-2-reactive T cell receptors were following Ad26.COV2.S vaccination. Trial participants were randomized into five groups of five, in which low-dose or high-dose Ad26.COV2.S was given once or twice, or placebo was given on both occasions. Blinding of investigators to trial group allocation was maintained during experiments and outcome assessment. Results the study describes overall, beyond this receptor: The study lacked the statistical power to compare responses across vaccine doses or regimens. Vaccine and placebo recipients had similar non-spike TCR breadth, a finding consistent with the vaccine containing only spike. After vaccination, spike-specific CD8+ and CD4+ T cell responses were reported to show substantial breadth. The authors noted that total T cell responses may have been underestimated by the TCR breadth and depth analyses. Higher spike-specific TCR breadth was observed in Ad26.COV2.S recipients than in placebo recipients (P = 0.0014).

The sample's treatment or condition, from its label and the paper: approximately 18 received Ad26.COV2.S at low or high dose, single or two shots; 5 received placebo; per-sample allocation not given. Repertoires of vaccine and placebo recipients were sequenced from samples collected on day 63 after the first injection. Cohort 1b enrolled around 24 adults aged 18-55 years at a single site in Boston, USA, between 29 July and 7 August 2020. Ad26.COV2.S was a replication-incompetent adenovirus type 26 vector expressing a prefusion-stabilized SARS-CoV-2 spike protein from the original Wuhan strain. TCRbeta CDR3 regions were sequenced with the immunoSEQ Assay. After extraction, genomic DNA underwent amplification by bias-controlled multiplex PCR, followed by high-throughput sequencing. The paper's data handling went like this. To quantify the absolute abundance of every unique TCRbeta CDR3 region, sequences were collapsed and filtered. T cell fraction was estimated by normalizing TCRbeta template counts to usable DNA, with usable DNA measured through amplification of reference genes found in all nucleated cells. Repertoire TCRs were annotated as SARS-CoV-2-specific by exact matching of V gene, CDR3 amino acid sequence and J gene to a known reactive TCR set. MIRA supplied the reference SARS-CoV-2 TCR set, which was filtered for enrichment in COVID-19-positive ImmuneCODE repertoires so that public or cross-reactive TCRs were removed. Based on the MIRA antigens, annotated TCRs were further analysed at the level of specific ORF or position within ORF. Depth was the summed frequency of annotated unique rearrangements, while breadth was defined as annotated unique rearrangements over total unique productive rearrangements. Two-sided Wilcoxon rank-sum tests were applied when comparing TCR breadth between groups. TCRdb's version of the immuneACCESS table is confined to in-frame rearrangements and falls short of the full clone set. An unresolved V gene accounts for under half of the shortfall where checked; the remainder is of unknown origin. V, J and clone size are taken as reported in that table, and D and trimming were inferred from the DNA itself. This sample is represented by about 350,000 clones; roughly 90% of them were singletons. 6.4% of the sample comes from the top ten.

A distance of 11 bases separates the germline ends of V and J, which lose 0 bases and 5 bases respectively. As encoded in the germline V gene, CDR1 is LGHNA while CDR2 is YSLEER. The CDR3 goes from the cysteine to the phenylalanine over 15 residues. CDR3 DNA is the only sequence kept; it has 45 bases, read in frame from the first base. Points on this clone: It lacks a known antigen. No much larger clone exists at a distance of one base, and base qualities are not known.

In this chain, TRBV4-3 is recombined with TRBJ2-1; TRBD2 is possibly the D segment (5 matching bases). The origin of this receptor is a person between 18 and 65 years old who received the Ad26.COV2.S COVID-19 vaccine or a placebo. This specimen consisted of peripheral blood, obtained in a trial of Ad26.COV2.S vaccine versus placebo. The DNA sequence reads TGCGCCAGCAGCCAAGATGAGGGAATTAACAATGAGCAGTTCTTC. Its translation is CASSQDEGINNEQFF.